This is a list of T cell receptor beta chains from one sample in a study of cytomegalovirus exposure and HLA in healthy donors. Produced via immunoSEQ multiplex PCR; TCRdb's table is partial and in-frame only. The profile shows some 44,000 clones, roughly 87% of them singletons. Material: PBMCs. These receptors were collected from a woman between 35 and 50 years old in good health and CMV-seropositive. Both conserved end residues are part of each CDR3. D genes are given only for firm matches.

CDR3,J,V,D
CASSELDEQGTDEQFF,TRBJ2-1,TRBV25-1,TRBD1
CASLQGAKTYEQYF,TRBJ2-7,TRBV2,.
CASSRDSHTGELFF,TRBJ2-2,TRBV18,.
CASSPPGTSGTDTQYF,TRBJ2-3,TRBV5-1,TRBD2
CASSSTGELFF,TRBJ2-2,TRBV11-2,.
CASSSLGAVANYGYTF,TRBJ1-2,TRBV19,.
CASSPTWAGTNYGYTF,TRBJ1-2,TRBV19,.
CASRTPRGGTYEQYF,TRBJ2-7,TRBV28,TRBD2
CASRSGTDNSPLHF,TRBJ1-6,TRBV6-1,TRBD1
CASSTHLDRLNEQFF,TRBJ2-1,TRBV19,.
CASSGQGRGYEQYF,TRBJ2-7,TRBV2,TRBD1
CASSQTSYEQYF,TRBJ2-7,TRBV6-5,.
CASSRLLAGGTYEQYF,TRBJ2-7,TRBV19,TRBD2
CASRITGFSYEQYF,TRBJ2-7,TRBV7-9,.
CASSIAFNYGYTF,TRBJ1-2,TRBV19,.
CASSYPGSETQYF,TRBJ2-5,TRBV7-2,.
CASSLGNGPYNEQFF,TRBJ2-1,TRBV7-8,.
CASSQDRGLVEKLFF,TRBJ1-4,TRBV4-1,.
CASSVTSGRPETQYF,TRBJ2-5,TRBV2,TRBD2
CASSLGTGGPSSYEQYF,TRBJ2-7,TRBV11-2,TRBD1
CASSPGGNEAFF,TRBJ1-1,TRBV5-1,TRBD1
CASRAGQGHYEQYF,TRBJ2-7,TRBV5-1,TRBD1
CASSQDTGINYGYTF,TRBJ1-2,TRBV4-2,.
CAWSIAGATGELFF,TRBJ2-2,TRBV30,TRBD2
CASSPQGGQGLYEQYF,TRBJ2-7,TRBV6-4,TRBD1
CASSPKIDRTGRETQYF,TRBJ2-5,TRBV18,TRBD1
CASSGVGQGGWKLFF,TRBJ1-4,TRBV6-1,TRBD1
CASSLASGEGNSPLHF,TRBJ1-6,TRBV5-6,.
CASSLHGVGAGHGELFF,TRBJ2-2,TRBV28,.
CASSQVGGGEQFF,TRBJ2-1,TRBV4-2,TRBD2
CASSPLASGSGNEQFF,TRBJ2-1,TRBV4-1,TRBD2
CASSINWGRFQPQHF,TRBJ1-5,TRBV19,.
CASGRGWNTQYF,TRBJ2-3,TRBV19,TRBD1
CASSLELPAAGELFF,TRBJ2-2,TRBV5-1,.
CASSLFGTELSYEQYF,TRBJ2-7,TRBV27,TRBD1
CASSTGQGGANEKLFF,TRBJ1-4,TRBV9,TRBD1
CASSLLQGFDKNIQYF,TRBJ2-4,TRBV28,TRBD1
CASSELAGGPGELFF,TRBJ2-2,TRBV6-1,TRBD2
CASSEALGSGFEQFF,TRBJ2-1,TRBV6-1,.
CASSPAGAVYNEQFF,TRBJ2-1,TRBV19,TRBD2
CASSHRGQMNTEAFF,TRBJ1-1,TRBV6-5,TRBD1
CASSGTVRGYTYEQYF,.,TRBV6-1,TRBD1
CAISEGGAYTDTQYF,TRBJ2-3,TRBV10-3,.
CASGGAGVEQYF,TRBJ2-7,TRBV7-9,.
CASLLDSSYEQYF,TRBJ2-7,TRBV7-9,.
CASSPTQGEAGNTIYF,TRBJ1-3,TRBV18,.
CASSLGQSTDTQYF,TRBJ2-3,TRBV5-1,.
CASRGHEPSGYTF,TRBJ1-2,TRBV6-5,.
CASSPGSVDTQYF,TRBJ2-3,TRBV18,.
CASSLHGQGTEAFF,TRBJ1-1,TRBV5-5,TRBD1
CASSPLAGAGDTQYF,TRBJ2-3,TRBV7-6,TRBD2
CAISEGTGGAHTGELFF,TRBJ2-2,TRBV10-3,TRBD1
CASSLFDSYEQYF,.,TRBV5-1,.
CASSSYGTTNLNEQFF,TRBJ2-1,TRBV27,TRBD2
CASSLEPGGGTEAFF,TRBJ1-1,TRBV5-1,.
CASSPPDSYEQYF,TRBJ2-7,TRBV18,.
CASRRQEGSSYEQYF,TRBJ2-7,TRBV28,.